The T cell receptor (beta chain) described here comes from a study of blood T cells in healthy people across ages. Healthy Russian Caucasian donors spanned ages roughly 6 to 90 years. This clonotype was counted at least ten times. A J-beta primer mix and a sample-barcoded 5' primer were used in a second PCR of about 7 to 12 cycles. TCRdb reanalysed the 5' RACE reads using MiXCR and keeps one entry per CDR3 protein. Of roughly 650,000 distinct CDR3 sequences listed, less than 40% were seen once; the top ten hold approximately 15%. V was pared by 7 bases and J by 4 bases, with 8 bases between. This CDR3 region has 11 residues. Germline-derived CDR1 and CDR2 are SNHLY and FYNNEI.

The rearrangement uses TRBV2 and TRBJ2-7; D gene unclear. This sequence originates from a woman of 80 years or more in good health. Sequenced sample: blood. CDR3 loop: CASILGYEQYF. The CDR3 nucleotides read TGTGCCAGCATCTTGGGTTACGAGCAGTACTTC.